One sample yielded the 9 T cell receptor beta chains listed below, sequenced in a study of tumor-infiltrating lymphocytes in primary liver carcinoma. They got blood RNA out of unsorted whole blood and also pulled out germline DNA. TCR beta cDNA came from around 0.5 ug total RNA, primed with a constant-region primer. Three nested multiplex PCR rounds, a slightly modified ARM-PCR method, built the TCR beta libraries. TRBV1-TRBV30 forward primers paired with a C-beta reverse primer were used in the first two PCR rounds, which ran approximately 10 cycles each. TCRdb ran MiXCR on the multiplex PCR reads and lists one entry per CDR3 protein. The table lists about 300,000 distinct CDR3 sequences, 65% of them singletons. Sequenced sample: peripheral blood. All receptors derive from a man aged 40-49 years with primary liver carcinoma and hepatitis B virus infection.

Comments on this clonotype: A much larger clonotype is one base distant, so this may be a read error. The genes are TRBV12-3 or TRBV12-4 and TRBJ1-1, with D possibly matching TRBD1 (5 bases). This CDR3 is built from 15 residues. V lost 7 bases and J lost 4, with 19 bases in between. This CDR3 is CASTSTGGLSTEAFF. For the CDR3, the DNA is TGTGCCAGCACCTCAACCGGGGGTTTGAGCACTGAAGCTTTCTTT.

This clonotype occurred many times. As DNA, the CDR3 is TGCAGCGTTGGGGGTCTAGCGGGGATCAATGAGCAGTTCTTC. Amino acids: CSVGGLAGINEQFF. The genes are TRBV29-1 and TRBJ2-1, with TRBD2 identical over 9 bases. CDR3 length equals 14 residues. Germline values: CDR1 SQVTM, CDR2 ANQGSEA. J gave up 6 bases and V 4 bases, and 7 bases lay outside the gene matches.

This clonotype was recorded a few times. V usage is TRBV2 and J usage is TRBJ1-6; D not certain. V lost 8 bases, J lost 7 bases, and 12 bases lay in between. Germline V CDR1 and CDR2: SNHLY, FYNNEI. The CDR3 is 13 amino acids. As DNA, the CDR3 is TGTGCCAGCGAGGAGTTCGAGAATTCACCCCTCCACTTT. The encoded protein is CASEEFENSPLHF.

Concerning this clonotype itself: The conserved final phenylalanine or tryptophan is absent from the CDR3, which likely points to a read error. The chain combines TRBV5-4 with TRBJ2-5, with a weak D call TRBD1 (6 bases). CDR3 length: 16 residues. The V end was cut by 4 bases, the J end by 4 bases, with 20 bases between. CDR1 is SGHNT, CDR2 YYREEE, per germline (reference sequence). Written as DNA, the CDR3 is TGTGCCAGCAGCACAACGACAGTGGGCAGGGGAGAGACCCAGTACTTA. Protein product: CASSTTTVGRGETQYL.

This clonotype has a handful of counts. The V gene is TRBV5-1, the J gene TRBJ2-5; TRBD2 matches at 13 bases. Germline V gives CDR1 SGHRS, CDR2 YFSETQ. The ends lost 0 bases at V and 1 base at J; junction bases unmatched: 6. CDR3 length equals 18 residues. The CDR3: CASSLGTSGRASQETQYF. DNA for the CDR3: TGCGCCAGCAGCTTGGGAACTAGCGGGAGGGCTTCCCAAGAGACCCAGTACTTC.

The chain is built from TRBV5-1 and TRBJ2-1, with TRBD2 matching 10 bases. The CDR3 totals 15 residues. With 2 bases clipped from V and 7 bases from J, the junction kept 6 bases outside the gene matches. Germline lookup yields CDR1 SGHRS and CDR2 YFSETQ. The CDR3 is CASSLLAGRWNEQFF. The CDR3 nucleotides are TGCGCCAGCAGCTTACTAGCGGGACGGTGGAATGAGCAGTTCTTC.

For this clonotype: The junction does not match germline at one end; this may be a read error. The chain combines TRBV24-1 with TRBJ2-3; D is undetermined. The germline V gene has CDR1 KGHDR and CDR2 SFDVKD. The CDR3 has 12 residues. Written as DNA, the CDR3 is TGTGCCACCAGTGATTGGGAAGATACGCGGTATTTT. Its protein product is CATSDWEDTRYF.

Notes on this clonotype: One junction end does not reproduce the germline sequence, and a read error may be involved. The chain is built from TRBV7-8 and TRBJ2-6; D uncertain. The CDR3 length is 14 residues. The germline CDR1 and CDR2 sequences are SGHVS and FQNEAQ. CDR3 region: CASSANPVANVPTF. The CDR3 nucleotides are TGTGCCAGCAGCGCCAATCCTGTGGCCAACGTCCCGACTTTC. The full variable domain, completed using reference TRBV7-8 and TRBJ2-6, is GAGVSQSPRYKVAKRGQDVALRCDPISGHVSLFWYQQALGQGPEFLTYFQNEAQLDKSGLPSDRFFAERPEGSVSTLKIQRTQQEDSAVYLCASSANPVANVPTFGAGSRLTVL.

V is TRBV6-1 and J is TRBJ2-7; 12 bases align to TRBD2. Looked up from germline, CDR1 is MNHNS and CDR2 is SASEGT. CDR3 length equals 14 residues. V lost 7 bases, J lost 4 bases, and 5 bases stayed unmatched. CDR3 DNA sequence: TGTGCCAGCAAGACGCTAGCGGGAGGGTACGAGCAGTACTTC. Translated, it gives CASKTLAGGYEQYF.